These T cell receptor beta chains were read from a single sample in a study of cytomegalovirus exposure and HLA in healthy donors. Here immunoSEQ multiplex PCR was the method, and the copy in TCRdb shows in-frame clones only, minus some. The data hold 200,000 to 250,000 clones, with around four fifths observed a single time. The specimen was PBMCs. The origin of the receptors is a man between 45 and 60 years old in good health and CMV-seronegative. CDR3s include the opening cysteine and the closing phenylalanine or tryptophan. Fields, in order: J gene, D gene, clone size, V gene, CDR3 DNA, CDR3 protein. The D gene is left open where the match is weak. Clone size is stated in some rows and not others, as once, few, many or a class when expanded.

J: TRBJ1-2; D: .; size: .; V: TRBV15; DNA: TGTGCCACCTCGGGAGGGGGGACTAACTATGGCTACACCTTC; CDR3: CATSGGGTNYGYTF
J: TRBJ2-5; D: .; size: .; V: TRBV29-1; DNA: TGCAGCGTTCGGGGGAGAAGTCTAGGAGAGACCCAGTACTTC; CDR3: CSVRGRSLGETQYF
J: TRBJ2-7; D: .; size: .; V: TRBV7-9; DNA: TGTGCCAGCAGCCGAACGGACAGCTCCTACGAGCAGTACTTC; CDR3: CASSRTDSSYEQYF
J: TRBJ2-7; D: TRBD2; size: .; V: TRBV18; DNA: TGTGCCAGCTCCCGGGGACTAGACTACGAGCAGTACTTC; CDR3: CASSRGLDYEQYF
J: TRBJ1-1; D: .; size: few; V: TRBV7-3; DNA: TGTGCCAGCAGCCGCGGGAACTCCGGCACTGAAGCTTTCTTT; CDR3: CASSRGNSGTEAFF
J: TRBJ2-1; D: TRBD2; size: .; V: TRBV6-1; DNA: TGTGCCAGCCGAGAGGGAGGGGAGAATGAGCAGTTCTTC; CDR3: CASREGGENEQFF
J: TRBJ2-7; D: .; size: .; V: TRBV20-1; DNA: TGCAGTGCTAGACGCGACTACGAGCAGTACTTC; CDR3: CSARRDYEQYF
J: TRBJ2-7; D: TRBD1; size: .; V: TRBV29-1; DNA: TGCAGCGTTTTTAAGGGACAGCTCGACGAGCAGTACTTC; CDR3: CSVFKGQLDEQYF
J: TRBJ1-2; D: .; size: .; V: TRBV27; DNA: TGTGCCAGCAGTTTTGCAGGGAACTATGGCTACACCTTC; CDR3: CASSFAGNYGYTF
J: TRBJ2-5; D: TRBD1; size: .; V: TRBV28; DNA: TGTGCCAGCAGTTTATGGTCTGGGGACAGGGAAGAGACCCAGTACTTC; CDR3: CASSLWSGDREETQYF
J: TRBJ1-6; D: .; size: .; V: TRBV10-3; DNA: TGTGCCATCAGTGAGTCGGCCAGCTCCTATAATTCACCCCTCCACTTT; CDR3: CAISESASSYNSPLHF
J: TRBJ2-6; D: .; size: .; V: TRBV19; DNA: TGTGCCAGTATCCCAGGGTCGTCTGGGGCCAACGTCCTGACTTTC; CDR3: CASIPGSSGANVLTF
J: TRBJ2-3; D: TRBD1; size: .; V: TRBV27; DNA: TGTGCCAGCAGTTTACAGGGGGCAACAGATACGCAGTATTTT; CDR3: CASSLQGATDTQYF
J: TRBJ2-3; D: TRBD2; size: .; V: TRBV29-1; DNA: TGCAGCGTTGTGGGACTAGCGGAAGAGCGGGTATCCACAGATACGCAGTATTTT; CDR3: CSVVGLAEERVSTDTQYF
J: TRBJ1-5; D: .; size: .; V: TRBV6-1; DNA: TGTGCCAGCAGTGAGTCAGGTCCACAACAGCCCCAGCATTTT; CDR3: CASSESGPQQPQHF
J: TRBJ2-3; D: TRBD1; size: few; V: TRBV5-1; DNA: TGCGCCAGCAGCTGGGGGACAGTCGCTAGCACAGATACGCAGTATTTT; CDR3: CASSWGTVASTDTQYF
J: TRBJ2-7; D: TRBD1; size: .; V: TRBV7-9; DNA: TGTGCCAGCAGCCCGGGATTGGGACAGGGAGCCTACGAGCAGTACTTC; CDR3: CASSPGLGQGAYEQYF